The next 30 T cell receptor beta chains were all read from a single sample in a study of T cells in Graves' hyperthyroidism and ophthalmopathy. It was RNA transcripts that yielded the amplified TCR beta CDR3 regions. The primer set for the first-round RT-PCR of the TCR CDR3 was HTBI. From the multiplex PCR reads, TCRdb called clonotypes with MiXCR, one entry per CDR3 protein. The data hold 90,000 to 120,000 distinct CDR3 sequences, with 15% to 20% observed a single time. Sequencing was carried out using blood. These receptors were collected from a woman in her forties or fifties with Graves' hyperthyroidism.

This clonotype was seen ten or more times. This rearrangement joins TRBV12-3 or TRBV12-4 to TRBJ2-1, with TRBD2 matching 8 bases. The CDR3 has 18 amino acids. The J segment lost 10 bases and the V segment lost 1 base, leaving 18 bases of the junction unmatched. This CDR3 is CASSLGPPGLGLQREQFF. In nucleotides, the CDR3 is TGTGCCAGCAGTTTAGGACCACCGGGACTAGGTCTTCAGAGAGAGCAGTTCTTC.

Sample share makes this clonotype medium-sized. In DNA form, the CDR3 reads TGTGCCAGCAGCCAAGCCGCTAGCGGGAGATCTGTGTGGTACGAGCAGTACTTC. This translates into CASSQAASGRSVWYEQYF. The gene calls are TRBV28 and TRBJ2-7; 10 nucleotides align to TRBD2. CDR1 is MDHEN and CDR2 is SYDVKM in the germline V gene. V lost 6 bases, J lost 4 bases, and 18 bases stayed unmatched. There are 18 residues in the CDR3. The full variable domain, rest sourced from reference TRBV28 and TRBJ2-7, is DVKVTQSSRYLVKRTGEKVFLECVQDMDHENMFWYRQDPGLGLRLIYFSYDVKMKEKGDIPEGYSVSREKKERFSLILESASTNQTSMYLCASSQAASGRSVWYEQYFGPGTRLTVT.

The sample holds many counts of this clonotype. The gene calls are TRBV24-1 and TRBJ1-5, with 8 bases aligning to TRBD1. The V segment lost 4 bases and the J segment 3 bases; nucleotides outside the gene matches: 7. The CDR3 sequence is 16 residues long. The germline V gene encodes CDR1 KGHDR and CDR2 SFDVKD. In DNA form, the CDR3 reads TGTGCCACCAGTGAACCTGGGACAGGACCCAATCAGCCCCAGCATTTT. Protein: CATSEPGTGPNQPQHF.

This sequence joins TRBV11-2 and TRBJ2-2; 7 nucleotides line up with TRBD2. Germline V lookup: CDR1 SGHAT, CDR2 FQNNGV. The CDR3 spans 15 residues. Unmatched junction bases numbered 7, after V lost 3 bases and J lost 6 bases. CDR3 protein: CASSFFTGGPGELFF. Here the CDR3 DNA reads TGTGCCAGCAGCTTTTTTACGGGGGGACCCGGGGAGCTGTTTTTT.

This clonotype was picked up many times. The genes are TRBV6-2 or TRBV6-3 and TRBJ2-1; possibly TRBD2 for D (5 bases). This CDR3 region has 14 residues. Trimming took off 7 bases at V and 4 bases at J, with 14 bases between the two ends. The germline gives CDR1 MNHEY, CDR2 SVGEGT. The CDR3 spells CASTQGLPYNEQFF. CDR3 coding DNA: TGTGCCAGCACTCAAGGACTTCCGTACAATGAGCAGTTCTTC.

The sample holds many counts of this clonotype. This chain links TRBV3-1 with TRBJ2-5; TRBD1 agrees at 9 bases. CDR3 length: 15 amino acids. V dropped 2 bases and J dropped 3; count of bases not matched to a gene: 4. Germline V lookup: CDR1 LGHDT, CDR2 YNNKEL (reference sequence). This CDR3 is CASSQPRDREETQYF. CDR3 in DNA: TGTGCCAGCAGCCAACCCCGGGACAGGGAAGAGACCCAGTACTTC.

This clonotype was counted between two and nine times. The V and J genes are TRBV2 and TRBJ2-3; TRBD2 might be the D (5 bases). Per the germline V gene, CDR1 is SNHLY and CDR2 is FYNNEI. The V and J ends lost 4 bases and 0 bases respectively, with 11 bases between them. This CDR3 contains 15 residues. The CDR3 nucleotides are TGTGCCAGCAGTGCGGGGATTACTAGCACAGATACGCAGTATTTT. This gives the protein CASSAGITSTDTQYF.

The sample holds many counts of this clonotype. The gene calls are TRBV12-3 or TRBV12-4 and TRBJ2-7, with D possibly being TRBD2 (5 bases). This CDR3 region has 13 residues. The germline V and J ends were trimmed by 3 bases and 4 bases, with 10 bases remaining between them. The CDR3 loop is CASSFGRGYEQYF. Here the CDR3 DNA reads TGTGCCAGCAGTTTTGGGAGAGGGTACGAGCAGTACTTC.

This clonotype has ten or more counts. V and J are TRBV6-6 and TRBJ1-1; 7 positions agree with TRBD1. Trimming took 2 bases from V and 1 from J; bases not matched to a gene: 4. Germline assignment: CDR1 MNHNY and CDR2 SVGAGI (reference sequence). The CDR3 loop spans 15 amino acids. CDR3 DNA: TGTGCCAGCAGTTACCTCAGGACAGGGAACACTGAAGCTTTCTTT. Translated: CASSYLRTGNTEAFF.

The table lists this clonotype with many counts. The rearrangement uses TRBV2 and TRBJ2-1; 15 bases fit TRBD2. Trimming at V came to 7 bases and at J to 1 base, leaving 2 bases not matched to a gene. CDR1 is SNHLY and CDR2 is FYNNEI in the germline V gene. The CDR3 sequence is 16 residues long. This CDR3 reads CASTGTSGRSYNEQFF. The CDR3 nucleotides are TGTGCCAGCACCGGGACTAGCGGGAGGTCCTACAATGAGCAGTTCTTC.

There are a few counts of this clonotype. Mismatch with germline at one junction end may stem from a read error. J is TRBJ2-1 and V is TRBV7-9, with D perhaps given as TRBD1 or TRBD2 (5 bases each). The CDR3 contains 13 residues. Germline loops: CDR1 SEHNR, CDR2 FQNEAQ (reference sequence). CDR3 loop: CASSLGGPGPQFF. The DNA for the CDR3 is TGTGCCAGCAGTTTAGGTGGTCCGGGACCGCAGTTCTTC.

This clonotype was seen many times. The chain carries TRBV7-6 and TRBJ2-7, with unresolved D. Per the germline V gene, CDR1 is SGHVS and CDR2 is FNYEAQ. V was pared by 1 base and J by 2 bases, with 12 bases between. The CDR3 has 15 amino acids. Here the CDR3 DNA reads TGTGCCAGCAGCTTAGTTGTTTCAGGAACCTACGAGCAGTACTTC. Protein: CASSLVVSGTYEQYF.

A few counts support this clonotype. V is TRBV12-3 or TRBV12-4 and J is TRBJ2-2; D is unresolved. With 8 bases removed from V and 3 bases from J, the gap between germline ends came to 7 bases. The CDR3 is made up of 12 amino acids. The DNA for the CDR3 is TGTGCCAGCCGAAGAGACACCGGGGAGCTGTTTTTT. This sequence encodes CASRRDTGELFF.

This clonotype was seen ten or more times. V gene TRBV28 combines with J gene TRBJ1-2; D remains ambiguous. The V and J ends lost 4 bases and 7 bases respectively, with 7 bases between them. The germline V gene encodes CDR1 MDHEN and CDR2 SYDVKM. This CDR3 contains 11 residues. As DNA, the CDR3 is TGTGCCAGCAGTTGGCGGGGTGGCTACACCTTC. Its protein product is CASSWRGGYTF.

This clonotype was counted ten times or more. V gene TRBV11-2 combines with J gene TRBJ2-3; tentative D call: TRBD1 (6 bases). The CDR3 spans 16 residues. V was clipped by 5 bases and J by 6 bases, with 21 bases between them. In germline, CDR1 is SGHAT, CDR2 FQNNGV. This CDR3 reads CASSPIGGVGTDTQYF. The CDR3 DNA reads TGTGCCAGCAGCCCTATTGGGGGCGTTGGGACGGATACGCAGTATTTT. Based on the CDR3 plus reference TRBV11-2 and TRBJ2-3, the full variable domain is EAGVAQSPRYKIIEKRQSVAFWCNPISGHATLYWYQQILGQGPKLLIQFQNNGVVDDSQLPKDRFSAERLKGVDSTLKIQPAKLEDSAVYLCASSPIGGVGTDTQYFGPGTRLTVL.

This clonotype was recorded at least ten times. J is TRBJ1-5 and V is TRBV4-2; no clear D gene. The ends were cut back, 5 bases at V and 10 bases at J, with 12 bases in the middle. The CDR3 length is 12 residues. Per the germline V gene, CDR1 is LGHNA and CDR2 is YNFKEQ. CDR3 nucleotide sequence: TGTGCCAGCAGCATAGGTGGAGGACCCCAGCATTTT. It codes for CASSIGGGPQHF.

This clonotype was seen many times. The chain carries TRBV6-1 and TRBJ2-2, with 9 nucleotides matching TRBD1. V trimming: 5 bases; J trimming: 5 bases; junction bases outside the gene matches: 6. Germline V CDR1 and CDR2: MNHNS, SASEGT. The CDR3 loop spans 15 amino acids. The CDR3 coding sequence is TGTGCCAGCAGTTTACAGGGGGCTAATACCGGGGAGCTGTTTTTT. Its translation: CASSLQGANTGELFF.

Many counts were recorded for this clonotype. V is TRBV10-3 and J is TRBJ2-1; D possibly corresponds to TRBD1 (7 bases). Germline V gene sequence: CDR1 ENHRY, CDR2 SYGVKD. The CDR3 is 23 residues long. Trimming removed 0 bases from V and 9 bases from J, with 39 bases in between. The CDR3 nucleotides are TGTGCCATCAGTGAGTCGAGCCTCGATTCGAGACAGGGACTTCGCGGGGCCTACGGTGAGCAGTTCTTC. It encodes CAISESSLDSRQGLRGAYGEQFF.

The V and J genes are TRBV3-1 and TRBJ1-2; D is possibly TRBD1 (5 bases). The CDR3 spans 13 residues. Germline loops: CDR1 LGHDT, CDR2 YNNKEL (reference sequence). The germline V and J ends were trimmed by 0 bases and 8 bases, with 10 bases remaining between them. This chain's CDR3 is CASSQDRAGGYTF. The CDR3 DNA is TGTGCCAGCAGCCAAGACAGGGCGGGGGGCTACACCTTC.

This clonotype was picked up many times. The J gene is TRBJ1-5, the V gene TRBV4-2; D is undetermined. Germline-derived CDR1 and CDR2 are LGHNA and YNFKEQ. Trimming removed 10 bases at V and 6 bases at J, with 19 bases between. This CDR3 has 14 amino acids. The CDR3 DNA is TGTGCCACCGGAAAGGTACTTGGGATTCAGCCCCAGCATTTT. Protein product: CATGKVLGIQPQHF.

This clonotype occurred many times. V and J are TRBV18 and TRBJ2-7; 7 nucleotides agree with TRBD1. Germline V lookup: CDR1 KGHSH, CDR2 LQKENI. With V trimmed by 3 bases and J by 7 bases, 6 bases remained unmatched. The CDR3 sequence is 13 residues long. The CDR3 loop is CASSPDREREQYV. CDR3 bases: TGTGCCAGCTCACCCGACAGGGAGAGAGAGCAGTACGTC.

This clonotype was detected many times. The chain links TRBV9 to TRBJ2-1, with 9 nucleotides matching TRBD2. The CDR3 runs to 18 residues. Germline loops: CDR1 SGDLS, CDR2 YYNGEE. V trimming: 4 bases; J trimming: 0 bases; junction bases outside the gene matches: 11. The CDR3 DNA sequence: TGTGCCAGCAGCACTCGTAGCGGAGCGGGAGGCTCCTACAATGAGCAGTTCTTC. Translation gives CASSTRSGAGGSYNEQFF.

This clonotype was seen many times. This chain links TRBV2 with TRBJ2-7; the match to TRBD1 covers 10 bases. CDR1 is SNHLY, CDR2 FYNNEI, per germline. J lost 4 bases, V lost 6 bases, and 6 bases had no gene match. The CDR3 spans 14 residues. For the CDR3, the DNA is TGTGCCAGCAGGGCCCGGACAGGGGGATACGAGCAGTACTTC. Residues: CASRARTGGYEQYF. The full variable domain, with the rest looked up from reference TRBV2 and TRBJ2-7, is EPEVTQTPSHQVTQMGQEVILRCVPISNHLYFYWYRQILGQKVEFLVSFYNNEISEKSEIFDDQFSVERPDGSNFTLKIRSTKLEDSAMYFCASRARTGGYEQYFGPGTRLTVT.

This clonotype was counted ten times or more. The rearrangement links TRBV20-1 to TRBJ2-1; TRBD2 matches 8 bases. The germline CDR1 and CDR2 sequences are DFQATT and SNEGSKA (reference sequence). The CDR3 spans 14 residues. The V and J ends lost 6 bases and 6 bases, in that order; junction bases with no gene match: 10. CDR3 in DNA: TGCAGTGCCCTGCTGAGCGGGAGTACCAATGAGCAGTTCTTC. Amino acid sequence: CSALLSGSTNEQFF.

The CDR3, as DNA: TGTGCCAGCAGCCTCCGGGCGGGGAGGACAGATACGCAGTATTTT. It codes for CASSLRAGRTDTQYF. This chain connects TRBV3-1 to TRBJ2-3; possibly TRBD2 for D (6 bases). The germline V and J ends were trimmed by 4 bases and 3 bases, with 14 bases remaining between them. CDR1 is LGHDT, CDR2 YNNKEL, per germline (reference sequence). CDR3 length: 15 residues.

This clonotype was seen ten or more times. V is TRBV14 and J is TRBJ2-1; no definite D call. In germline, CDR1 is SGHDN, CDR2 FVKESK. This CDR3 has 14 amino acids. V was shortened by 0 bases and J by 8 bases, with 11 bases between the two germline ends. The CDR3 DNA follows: TGTGCCAGCAGCCAAGATGGGGTGGGTGATGAGCAGTTCTTC. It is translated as CASSQDGVGDEQFF.

CDR3 residues: CASSYVPNTGELFF. The CDR3 DNA reads TGTGCCAGCAGTTACGTCCCGAACACCGGGGAGCTGTTTTTT. This chain joins TRBV27 and TRBJ2-2; no clear D. Trimming took off 4 bases at V and 0 bases at J, with 6 bases between the two ends. The germline V gene has CDR1 MNHEY and CDR2 SMNVEV (reference sequence). This CDR3 contains 14 residues.

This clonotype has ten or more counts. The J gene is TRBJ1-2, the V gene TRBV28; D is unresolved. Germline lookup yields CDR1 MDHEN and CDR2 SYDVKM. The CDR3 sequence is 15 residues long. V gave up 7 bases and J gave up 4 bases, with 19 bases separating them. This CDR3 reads CASTATGRPFYGYTF. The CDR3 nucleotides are TGTGCCAGCACGGCCACCGGGCGGCCTTTCTATGGCTACACCTTC.

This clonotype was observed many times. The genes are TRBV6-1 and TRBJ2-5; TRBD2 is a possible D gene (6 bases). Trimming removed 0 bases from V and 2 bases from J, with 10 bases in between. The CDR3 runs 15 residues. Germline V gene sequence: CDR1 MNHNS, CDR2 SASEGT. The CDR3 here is CASSEAAAGQETQYF. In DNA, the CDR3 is TGTGCCAGCAGTGAAGCAGCGGCGGGGCAAGAGACCCAGTACTTC.

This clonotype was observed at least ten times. Written as DNA, the CDR3 is TGCAGTGCTATAGGACTAGCGGAAACTCGTAGTGATACAGATACGCAGTATTTT. Translating it yields CSAIGLAETRSDTDTQYF. The V and J genes are TRBV20-1 and TRBJ2-3; 10 nucleotides align to TRBD2. The germline gives CDR1 DFQATT, CDR2 SNEGSKA (reference sequence). This CDR3 contains 18 residues. J lost 3 bases, V lost 4 bases, and 16 bases had no gene match.